The rows below give T cell receptor beta chains drawn from one sample of a study of cytomegalovirus exposure and HLA in healthy donors. Produced via immunoSEQ multiplex PCR; TCRdb's table is partial and in-frame only. In the table there are 100,000 or so clones, around three quarters of which are singletons. Material for sequencing was PBMCs. The source is a woman aged 45-60 years in good health and CMV-seropositive. Both conserved end residues are part of each CDR3. Fields, in order: clone size, D gene, J gene, V gene, CDR3 protein, CDR3 DNA. The D gene is left open where the match is weak. Some rows have no size entry. The others give once, few or many, or a class for an expanded clone.

>NA|NA|TRBJ1-1|TRBV6-5
CASSYSHKTGSGTFF
TGTGCCAGCAGTTACTCCCATAAAACCGGGTCCGGGACTTTCTTT
>NA|NA|TRBJ2-1|TRBV5-1
CASSGLYEQFF
TGCGCCAGCAGCGGGCTATATGAGCAGTTCTTC
>NA|TRBD1|TRBJ2-5|TRBV19
CASSGTGAETQYF
TGTGCCAGTAGTGGAACAGGGGCCGAGACCCAGTACTTC
>once|NA|TRBJ2-3|TRBV29-1
CSVELAGTDTQYF
TGCAGCGTTGAGCTAGCTGGCACAGATACGCAGTATTTT
>few|TRBD1|TRBJ1-1|TRBV5-6
CASLSRTGGDTEAFF
TGTGCCAGCCTTTCTCGGACAGGGGGAGACACTGAAGCTTTCTTT
>NA|TRBD2|TRBJ2-2|TRBV2
CASSPPGGRSAGELFF
TGTGCCAGCAGTCCCCCGGGGGGGCGGTCAGCCGGAGAGCTGTTTTTT
>NA|TRBD1|TRBJ1-6|TRBV5-6
CASSLDRGSSPLHF
TGTGCCAGCAGCTTAGACAGGGGGAGCTCACCCCTCCACTTT
>NA|NA|TRBJ1-2|TRBV11-2
CASSFSGSTGGFYGYTF
TGTGCCAGCAGCTTCTCTGGATCGACAGGAGGATTCTATGGCTACACCTTC
>NA|NA|TRBJ1-4|TRBV7-7
CASSFGRNEKLFF
TGTGCTAGCAGCTTCGGGAGAAATGAAAAACTGTTTTTT
>NA|NA|TRBJ1-1|TRBV7-9
CASSFQGADTEAFF
TGTGCCAGCAGCTTCCAGGGCGCGGACACTGAAGCTTTCTTT